These 14 T cell receptor beta chains originate from one sample sequenced in a study of T-cell reconstitution after alpha-beta-depleted transplantation in children. Library preparation (for TCRbeta) was performed with unique molecular identifiers. TCRdb recomputed calls from the PCR reads with MiXCR, one row per CDR3 protein. Counted here are 700,000 or so distinct CDR3 sequences, around 12% occurring once; the ten biggest clones make up roughly 0.77%. The starting material was PBMCs, obtained before TCRalphabeta/CD19-depleted stem cell transplant. All receptors derive from a girl aged 2-9 years with congenital amegakaryocytic thrombocytopenia, due to receive a stem cell transplant.

This clonotype occurred many times. The rearrangement links TRBV3-1 to TRBJ1-1; a possible D gene is TRBD1 (5 bases). CDR3 length: 13 residues. Trimming left V 0 bases short and J 8 bases short, with 10 bases between. The germline CDR1 and CDR2 sequences are LGHDT and YNNKEL (reference sequence). CDR3 protein: CASSQDPAGEAFF. CDR3 DNA sequence: TGTGCCAGCAGCCAAGACCCCGCAGGGGAAGCTTTCTTT.

This clonotype was counted ten times or more. The chain has TRBV5-1 and TRBJ1-3; D is possibly TRBD1 (5 bases). The CDR3 runs to 16 residues. V shed 4 bases and J shed 2 bases, with 16 bases lying between them. Germline V gene sequence: CDR1 SGHRS, CDR2 YFSETQ. DNA for the CDR3: TGCGCCAGCAGCGAAGGGACGGGGGTTACTGGAAACACCATATATTTT. Translating it yields CASSEGTGVTGNTIYF.

As regards this clonotype: A single base separates this from a much larger clone, so it may be a read error. This chain links TRBV6-5 with TRBJ2-5; D gene unclear. Trimming took 4 bases from V and 9 from J, leaving 18 bases between them. This CDR3 contains 14 residues. The germline CDR1 and CDR2 sequences are MNHEY and SVGAGI. The CDR3: CASSLDLSSKAQYF. Written as DNA, the CDR3 is TGTGCCAGCAGTTTGGATTTATCGTCGAAGGCCCAGTACTTC.

This clonotype occurred many times. An end of the junction differs from the germline gene, which may be a read error. The chain employs TRBV5-1 and TRBJ2-3, with TRBD2 matching over 9 bases. This CDR3 is built from 15 residues. Per germline, CDR1 SGHRS and CDR2 YFSETQ. The CDR3 DNA is TGTGCCAGCAGACGACGGACTAGCGGCACAGATACGCAGTATTTT. Protein sequence: CASRRRTSGTDTQYF.

This clonotype was seen ten or more times. This sequence joins TRBV7-2 and TRBJ1-5; D unclear. In germline, CDR1 is SGHTA, CDR2 FQGNSA. V was pared by 1 base and J by 0 bases, with 7 bases between. The CDR3 has 15 residues. For the CDR3, the DNA is TGTGCCAGCAGCTTAGACAGTACTAGCAATCAGCCCCAGCATTTT. Amino acid sequence: CASSLDSTSNQPQHF.

This clonotype was seen repeatedly, ten times or more. The chain has TRBV29-1 and TRBJ2-3; tentative D call: TRBD1 (5 bases). Germline CDR1 SQVTM, CDR2 ANQGSEA. The V gene lost 1 base and the J gene lost 4 bases, with 12 bases spanning the gap. The CDR3 sequence is 14 residues long. The DNA of the CDR3 is TGCAGCGTTGAAGGTCAGGGTAGGCCAGATACGCAGTATTTT. This sequence encodes CSVEGQGRPDTQYF.

This clonotype occurred many times. V is TRBV7-6 and J is TRBJ2-2; no clear D gene. The CDR3 is made up of 14 amino acids. V lost 1 base to trimming and J lost 6 bases, with 9 bases between them. Germline CDR1 and CDR2: SGHVS and FNYEAQ. The CDR3 here is CASSLVVGPGELFF. The CDR3 DNA follows: TGTGCCAGCAGCTTAGTGGTCGGTCCCGGGGAGCTGTTTTTT.

This clonotype has only a few counts. The chain couples TRBV14 to TRBJ2-5, with D possibly matching TRBD2 (5 bases). Germline V gene lookup returns CDR1 SGHDN and CDR2 FVKESK. CDR3 length equals 14 residues. Trimming pared 4 bases from V and 3 bases from J, leaving 12 bases between. The CDR3 sequence: CASSPGSQKETQYF. CDR3 bases: TGTGCCAGCAGCCCGGGAAGCCAAAAAGAGACCCAGTACTTC. The whole variable domain, remainder taken from reference TRBV14 and TRBJ2-5, is EAGVTQFPSHSVIEKGQTVTLRCDPISGHDNLYWYRRVMGKEIKFLLHFVKESKQDESGMPNNRFLAERTGGTYSTLKVQPAELEDSGVYFCASSPGSQKETQYFGPGTRLLVL.

This clonotype was detected a few times. V gene TRBV11-2 combines with J gene TRBJ2-1, with 14 nucleotides matching TRBD2. This CDR3 has 13 amino acids. J gave up 15 bases and V 1 base, and 2 bases lay outside the gene matches. Per the germline V gene, CDR1 is SGHAT and CDR2 is FQNNGV. CDR3 in DNA: TGTGCCAGCAGCTTAGCGGGGACTAGCGGGAGGTTCTTC. The encoded protein is CASSLAGTSGRFF.

This clonotype was observed a few times. This chain uses TRBV27 with TRBJ2-1; 9 bases agree with TRBD2. V dropped 6 bases and J dropped 3; count of bases not matched to a gene: 9. Germline CDR1 reads MNHEY; CDR2 reads SMNVEV (reference sequence). The CDR3 contains 16 residues. The CDR3 nucleotides are TGTGCCAGCAGCCGACCAGGACTAGCGCTCTACAATGAGCAGTTCTTC. It encodes CASSRPGLALYNEQFF.

The chain couples TRBV3-1 to TRBJ2-2; D perhaps matches TRBD1 (5 bases). The germline V and J ends were trimmed by 4 bases and 6 bases, with 15 bases remaining between them. This CDR3 is 15 amino acids long. Per the germline V gene, CDR1 is LGHDT and CDR2 is YNNKEL (reference sequence). DNA of the CDR3: TGTGCCAGCAGCCCTATCGGACATCTGGCCGGGGAGCTGTTTTTT. This encodes CASSPIGHLAGELFF. The complete variable domain, with remaining parts taken from reference TRBV3-1 and TRBJ2-2, reads DTAVSQTPKYLVTQMGNDKSIKCEQNLGHDTMYWYKQDSKKFLKIMFSYNNKELIINETVPNRFSPKSPDKAHLNLHINSLELGDSAVYFCASSPIGHLAGELFFGEGSRLTVL.

This clonotype was counted at least ten times. This sequence joins TRBV7-9 and TRBJ2-1; D may be TRBD2 (6 bases). The V and J ends lost 5 bases and 7 bases respectively, with 12 bases between them. CDR1 and CDR2 from the germline V gene are SEHNR and FQNEAQ (reference sequence). The CDR3 has 13 residues. CDR3 amino acids: CASSHLGGNEQFF. The CDR3 nucleotides are TGTGCCAGCAGCCATCTTGGGGGGAATGAGCAGTTCTTC.

Many counts were recorded for this clonotype. J is TRBJ2-7 and V is TRBV29-1; a possible D gene is TRBD1 (5 bases). The CDR3 loop spans 11 amino acids. V gave up 4 bases and J gave up 7 bases, with 11 bases separating them. Looked up from germline, CDR1 is SQVTM and CDR2 is ANQGSEA. The CDR3 nucleotides are TGCAGCGTTGCGCAGGGTGGGGAGCAGTACTTC. Protein sequence: CSVAQGGEQYF.

This clonotype was detected a few times. J is TRBJ2-1 and V is TRBV5-6, with D tentatively TRBD2 (6 bases). The CDR3 consists of 15 residues. The germline V gene encodes CDR1 SGHDT and CDR2 YYEEEE. V lost 3 bases and J 4 bases, leaving 14 bases between the germline ends. CDR3 in amino acids: CASSSEGRRYNEQFF. The CDR3 DNA follows: TGTGCCAGCAGCTCGGAGGGCCGGAGGTACAATGAGCAGTTCTTC.